A single sample is the source of the 29 T cell receptor beta chains below, sequenced in a study of cytomegalovirus exposure and HLA in healthy donors. A multiplex PCR was run with 60 Vbeta primers and 13 Jbeta primers. TCRdb keeps only in-frame clones here, not all; method: immunoSEQ multiplex PCR. The sample yields 180,000 or so clones, roughly 9.4% seen once. Input material: PBMCs. The receptors were sampled from a woman aged 25-40 years in good health and CMV-seropositive.

This clone has just a few counts. This sequence joins TRBV27 and TRBJ1-1; 7 bases line up with TRBD1. The J segment lost 4 bases and the V segment lost 1 base, leaving 3 bases of the junction unmatched. The length of the CDR3 is 14 residues. Germline V gene lookup returns CDR1 MNHEY and CDR2 SMNVEV (reference sequence). The CDR3 nucleotides are TGTGCCAGCAGTTTATACAGGGGAGGCACTGAAGCTTTCTTT. Translating gives CASSLYRGGTEAFF.

This chain connects TRBV5-1 to TRBJ2-2; TRBD1 aligns across 7 bases. Germline V gene data show CDR1 as SGHRS and CDR2 as YFSETQ. Losses at the gene ends were 3 bases for V and 6 bases for J; bases not matched to a gene: 2. This CDR3 has 13 amino acids. CDR3 amino acids: CASSYDRAGELFF. The CDR3 coding sequence is TGCGCCAGCAGCTACGACAGGGCCGGGGAGCTGTTTTTT.

V usage is TRBV6-1 and J usage is TRBJ2-7, with 9 positions matching TRBD1. Trimming took 7 bases from V and 3 from J; bases not matched to a gene: 7. The germline CDR1 and CDR2 sequences are MNHNS and SASEGT. The CDR3 is 14 amino acids. This chain's CDR3 is CASMTGGFLYEQYF. CDR3 in DNA: TGTGCCAGCATGACAGGGGGGTTCCTCTACGAGCAGTACTTC.

The table lists this clone with a few counts. The gene calls are TRBV19 and TRBJ2-3; maybe TRBD2 (5 bases). The germline V gene has CDR1 LNHDA and CDR2 SQIVND (reference sequence). CDR3 length: 16 amino acids. Trimming shortened V by 1 base and J by 2 bases, and 13 bases separated the two germline ends. For the CDR3, the DNA is TGTGCCAGTAGTATAGGAACATTCGGGGTCACAGATACGCAGTATTTT. Amino acid sequence: CASSIGTFGVTDTQYF.

This clone was counted a few times. V usage is TRBV29-1 and J usage is TRBJ1-4; tentative D call: TRBD1 (6 bases). Germline lookup yields CDR1 SQVTM and CDR2 ANQGSEA. V was trimmed by 6 bases and J by 8 bases, leaving 16 bases between them. The CDR3 has 13 residues. The CDR3 sequence is CSVAGTPQEKLFF. The CDR3 nucleotides are TGCAGCGTAGCAGGGACACCGCAAGAAAAACTGTTTTTT.

This clone was counted a few times. This chain links TRBV9 with TRBJ2-3; D possibly corresponds to TRBD2 (6 bases). Germline CDR1 is SGDLS and CDR2 is YYNGEE. Trimming left V 0 bases short and J 4 bases short, with 15 bases between. This CDR3 spans 16 amino acids. The CDR3 DNA is TGTGCCAGCAGCGTAGTGGAGGGAGAGTCCGCAGATACGCAGTATTTT. Translation gives CASSVVEGESADTQYF.

The chain combines TRBV6-6 with TRBJ1-2; D might be TRBD1 (5 bases). Germline V CDR1 and CDR2: MNHNY, SVGAGI (reference sequence). The CDR3 contains 11 residues. V lost 8 bases to trimming and J lost 8 bases, with 12 bases between them. The CDR3 sequence is CASWSQEGYTF. In nucleotides, the CDR3 is TGTGCCAGCTGGTCACAGGAAGGCTACACCTTC.

The chain uses TRBV5-1 and TRBJ2-2, with 8 bases fitting TRBD2. The V and J ends lost 3 bases and 1 base, in that order; junction bases with no gene match: 2. The CDR3 has 15 amino acids. Germline CDR1 and CDR2: SGHRS and YFSETQ. The DNA for the CDR3 is TGCGCCAGCAGCTCGCTAGCGGGGAACACCGGGGAGCTGTTTTTT. The encoded protein is CASSSLAGNTGELFF.

The CDR3 bases are TGTGCCAGCAGCGGGGGACTAGCGGGACGGAACACCGGGGAGCTGTTTTTT. It is translated as CASSGGLAGRNTGELFF. The V call is TRBV13, the J call TRBJ2-2; 13 bases agree with TRBD2. With V trimmed by 5 bases and J by 1 base, 4 bases remained unmatched. This CDR3 has 17 amino acids. Germline V CDR1 and CDR2: PRHDT, FYEKMQ (reference sequence).

This chain uses TRBV5-6 with TRBJ1-2; D is unclear. This CDR3 region has 14 residues. With 0 bases removed from V and 3 bases from J, the gap between germline ends came to 9 bases. Germline CDR1 is SGHDT and CDR2 is YYEEEE. The CDR3 nucleotides are TGTGCCAGCAGCTTGGGAAAGCTCCACTATGGCTACACCTTC. Its protein is CASSLGKLHYGYTF. Variable domain in full (rest from reference TRBV5-6 and TRBJ1-2): DAGVTQSPTHLIKTRGQQVTLRCSPKSGHDTVSWYQQALGQGPQFIFQYYEEEERQRGNFPDRFSGHQFPNYSSELNVNALLLGDSALYLCASSLGKLHYGYTFGSGTRLTVV.

This clone has just a few counts. The genes are TRBV9 and TRBJ2-3, with D tentatively TRBD2 (6 bases). CDR1 is SGDLS and CDR2 is YYNGEE in the germline V gene. Between the trimmed V and J ends, which lost 3 bases and 4 bases, there was a span of 6 bases. The CDR3 has 12 residues. CDR3 in amino acids: CASSAGADTQYF. The DNA of the CDR3 is TGTGCCAGCAGCGCGGGGGCAGATACGCAGTATTTT.

The table lists this clone with a few counts. Other DNA sequences of this sample code for an identical CDR3. This chain uses TRBV6-1 with TRBJ2-7; 9 bases match TRBD2. This CDR3 is 14 amino acids long. Losses at the gene ends were 6 bases for V and 0 bases for J; bases not matched to a gene: 3. The germline gives CDR1 MNHNS, CDR2 SASEGT. Here the CDR3 reads CASRLSGSSYEQYF. DNA of the CDR3: TGTGCCAGCAGACTTAGCGGGAGCTCCTACGAGCAGTACTTC.

This rearrangement joins TRBV5-4 to TRBJ2-1, with TRBD2 identical over 10 bases. Trimming took 2 bases from V and 8 from J; bases not matched to a gene: 13. Germline V gene sequence: CDR1 SGHNT, CDR2 YYREEE (reference sequence). This CDR3 region has 17 residues. The CDR3 loop is CASSFSGRFLPRDEQFF. CDR3 DNA sequence: TGTGCCAGCAGCTTTAGCGGGAGGTTCCTGCCCCGGGATGAGCAGTTCTTC.

The rearrangement uses TRBV5-1 and TRBJ2-3, with TRBD2 matching 10 bases. Losses at the gene ends were 1 base for V and 5 bases for J; bases not matched to a gene: 7. This CDR3 is 16 amino acids long. Germline assignment: CDR1 SGHRS and CDR2 YFSETQ. The CDR3 is CASSLTSGVLGDTQYF. CDR3 bases: TGCGCCAGCAGCTTGACTAGCGGGGTCCTTGGAGATACGCAGTATTTT.

The rearrangement joins TRBV5-1 to TRBJ2-5; 12 bases are a match to TRBD1. Germline V gene sequence: CDR1 SGHRS, CDR2 YFSETQ. This CDR3 spans 16 amino acids. V was pared by 2 bases and J by 1 base, with 3 bases of the junction left unmatched. This CDR3 is CASSFLGQGAQETQYF. CDR3 sequence (DNA): TGCGCCAGCAGCTTTTTGGGACAGGGGGCCCAAGAGACCCAGTACTTC.

This chain uses TRBV9 with TRBJ1-2; a possible D gene is TRBD1 (5 bases). Germline CDR1 is SGDLS and CDR2 is YYNGEE. Between the trimmed V and J ends, which lost 2 bases and 5 bases, there was a span of 13 bases. The CDR3 totals 14 residues. The CDR3, as DNA: TGTGCCAGCAGCGTCGGGGAGGGGCGGTATGGCTACACCTTC. Translated: CASSVGEGRYGYTF.

This chain uses TRBV12-5 with TRBJ2-5; 8 nucleotides agree with TRBD1. The trim removed 2 bases at V and 0 bases at J, leaving 8 bases unmatched. The germline V gene has CDR1 LGHNT and CDR2 FRNRAP. The CDR3 covers 17 residues. Written as DNA, the CDR3 is TGTGCTAGTGGTTTGACCGGGACAGGACTGAACCAAGAGACCCAGTACTTC. Protein sequence: CASGLTGTGLNQETQYF.

The V call is TRBV19, the J call TRBJ1-2; D might be TRBD1 (5 bases). The length of the CDR3 is 13 residues. V was cut by 6 bases and J by 0 bases, with 8 bases left in between. From germline, CDR1 is LNHDA and CDR2 SQIVND (reference sequence). The CDR3 DNA follows: TGTGCCAGTAGCTTAGGGGCTAACTATGGCTACACCTTC. Encoded protein: CASSLGANYGYTF.

The rearrangement links TRBV2 to TRBJ2-7; weak D call: TRBD2 (6 bases). V lost 5 bases and J lost 5, with 19 bases in between. The germline CDR1 and CDR2 sequences are SNHLY and FYNNEI. The CDR3 covers 15 residues. In nucleotides, the CDR3 is TGTGCCAGCAGTTCTGGGCGGGGTTGGGTGGACGAGCAGTACTTC. Its translation: CASSSGRGWVDEQYF.

This chain joins TRBV28 and TRBJ2-1, with 8 bases aligning to TRBD1. V lost 4 bases to trimming and J lost 3 bases; unmatched junction nucleotides: 5. CDR3 length: 15 residues. Germline V gene sequence: CDR1 MDHEN, CDR2 SYDVKM. The CDR3 sequence: CASSSAGTGYNEQFF. Written as DNA, the CDR3 is TGTGCCAGCAGTTCCGCCGGGACAGGCTACAATGAGCAGTTCTTC. The full variable domain, its missing parts supplied by reference TRBV28 and TRBJ2-1, is DVKVTQSSRYLVKRTGEKVFLECVQDMDHENMFWYRQDPGLGLRLIYFSYDVKMKEKGDIPEGYSVSREKKERFSLILESASTNQTSMYLCASSSAGTGYNEQFFGPGTRLTVL.

This clone was seen only a few times. J is TRBJ1-4 and V is TRBV10-2; TRBD1 agrees at 9 bases. V shed 5 bases, J shed 10 bases, and the junction held 8 bases outside the gene matches. Germline CDR1 reads WSHSY; CDR2 reads SAAADI. This CDR3 spans 14 amino acids. The CDR3 DNA follows: TGCGCCAGCAGTAGGGCGGGACAGGGAGGAAAACTGTTTTTT. This encodes CASSRAGQGGKLFF.

This clone was observed a handful of times. J is TRBJ1-1 and V is TRBV27, with a tentative D call TRBD1 (5 bases). Germline V lookup: CDR1 MNHEY, CDR2 SMNVEV (reference sequence). Trimming removed 2 bases at V and 1 base at J, with 8 bases between. The CDR3 consists of 14 residues. The CDR3 DNA is TGTGCCAGCAGTTTAACAGGAACGAACACTGAAGCTTTCTTT. Its protein product is CASSLTGTNTEAFF.

A few counts support this clone. V usage is TRBV18 and J usage is TRBJ2-4; 9 bases agree with TRBD2. Germline loops: CDR1 KGHSH, CDR2 LQKENI. CDR3 length: 15 residues. The V segment lost 0 bases and the J segment 7 bases; nucleotides outside the gene matches: 4. The CDR3 DNA reads TGTGCCAGCTCACCACCGGGGACTAGCAGGAACATTCAGTACTTC. Amino acids: CASSPPGTSRNIQYF. Full variable domain (outside the CDR3, taken from reference TRBV18 and TRBJ2-4): NAGVMQNPRHLVRRRGQEARLRCSPMKGHSHVYWYRQLPEEGLKFMVYLQKENIIDESGMPKERFSAEFPKEGPSILRIQQVVRGDSAAYFCASSPPGTSRNIQYFGAGTRLSVL.

This clone has more than one count but fewer than ten. V gene TRBV30 combines with J gene TRBJ1-2; a weak D match, TRBD1 (6 bases). V gave up 0 bases and J gave up 4 bases, with 18 bases separating them. The CDR3 contains 16 residues. Germline V gives CDR1 GTSNPN, CDR2 SVGIG (reference sequence). The CDR3 nucleotides are TGTGCCTGGAGTGTAGCGGAGAGAGGGGGTCTCTATGGCTACACCTTC. As protein: CAWSVAERGGLYGYTF.

There are a few counts of this clone. The chain couples TRBV2 to TRBJ2-1; 10 bases align to TRBD2. The CDR3 spans 19 residues. Germline V gene data show CDR1 as SNHLY and CDR2 as FYNNEI. Unmatched junction bases numbered 15, after V lost 0 bases and J lost 7 bases. The CDR3 DNA reads as TGTGCCAGCAGTGAAGCGAAGGTGGCTAGCGGGGGTCTCTGGAATGAGCAGTTCTTC. As protein: CASSEAKVASGGLWNEQFF.

This chain connects TRBV7-6 to TRBJ2-1; the match to TRBD2 covers 8 bases. The CDR3 is made up of 15 amino acids. Germline CDR1 reads SGHVS; CDR2 reads FNYEAQ. V dropped 4 bases and J dropped 6; count of bases not matched to a gene: 8. The CDR3 sequence: CASSSPREGINEQFF. The CDR3 nucleotides read TGTGCCAGCAGCTCCCCCCGGGAGGGAATCAATGAGCAGTTCTTC. Filled out from reference TRBV7-6 and TRBJ2-1, the complete variable domain reads GAGVSQSPRYKVTKRGQDVALRCDPISGHVSLYWYRQALGQGPEFLTYFNYEAQQDKSGLPNDRFSAERPEGSISTLTIQRTEQRDSAMYRCASSSPREGINEQFFGPGTRLTVL.

This clone turned up a few times. The CDR3 is CASSFRRSYEQYF. CDR3 DNA: TGCGCCAGCAGCTTCCGCAGATCCTACGAGCAGTACTTC. The chain links TRBV5-1 to TRBJ2-7; D remains unclear. CDR3 size: 13 residues. Germline V lookup: CDR1 SGHRS, CDR2 YFSETQ. Trimming cost V 2 bases and J 1 base, with 7 bases left between them.

The genes are TRBV18 and TRBJ1-2; 8 bases agree with TRBD1. V lost 6 bases and J lost 8; bases outside the gene matches: 5. The CDR3 spans 12 residues. Germline CDR1 KGHSH, CDR2 LQKENI. The CDR3 spells CASSDRAEGYTF. The DNA of the CDR3 is TGTGCCAGCTCGGACAGGGCTGAAGGCTACACCTTC.

The chain has TRBV6-4 and TRBJ1-2, with 9 positions matching TRBD1. Per germline, CDR1 MRHNA and CDR2 SNTAGT. The CDR3 runs 13 residues. Trimming removed 3 bases from V and 5 bases from J; junction bases left unmatched: 1. CDR3 residues: CASSEGTGYGYTF. The CDR3 DNA follows: TGTGCCAGCAGTGAGGGGACAGGGTATGGCTACACCTTC.